The T cell receptor (beta chain) under discussion was sequenced for a study of blood T cell repertoires in COVID-19 (dated by TCRdb to about 2020). Some background on the complete study: Samples from collaborators originated in the United States, Italy and Spain and spanned both the acute and convalescent phases of COVID-19. The prospective study material was composed of cDNA or gDNA derived from T cells, B-cell-depleted T cells, or PBMCs. The sample metadata nearly always contained a de-identified subject ID, COVID-19 status, age in years and sex. Samples came from the ongoing ImmuneRACE study (first 160 participants) plus 1,254 subjects from 6 global collaborators. A freely available public database, intended as a resource for researchers studying the immune response to SARS-CoV-2, is where the repertoires were released. Where available, HLA class I and class II types were obtained from metadata supplied by the sample provider rather than from assay-based typing. Deeply sampled blood TCRbeta repertoires from subjects exposed to, actively infected with, or recovered from COVID-19 were included in the dataset.

The immunoSEQ Assay, a bias-controlled multiplex PCR, was used to amplify TCRbeta CDR3 regions from genomic DNA. The authors processed their data as follows. The number of nucleated cells in each sample was estimated from the amplification of reference gene primers within the assay. To quantify the absolute abundance of each unique TCRbeta CDR3 rearrangement, sequence reads were collapsed and filtered. For each sample, productive Simpson clonality was calculated by taking the square root of Simpson's diversity index across productive rearrangements. Sourced from immuneACCESS, this table was stored by TCRdb with only in-frame sequences that have V and J called. A share of the clones is absent; for the studies checked, an unresolved V gene accounts for under half, and the remainder has no known explanation. V, J and clone size derive from that table, while D and trimming were established from the DNA sequence. The sample table lists around 80,000 clones, nearly 85% of them with a count of one. The ten largest clones add up to 29% of the sample.

Points the paper makes about the study in general: Clinical and demographic metadata were provided uncurated, with the amount varying by source and participant.

As encoded in the germline V gene, CDR1 is WSHSY while CDR2 is SAAADI. Taken from cysteine to phenylalanine, the CDR3 has 13 residues. Only the CDR3 portion is preserved as DNA: 39 bases, with reading frame beginning at the first base. Here V drops 0 bases and J drops 8 bases, and the junction holds 2 bases not matched to any gene. Each collaborating institution followed its own protocols to collect whole blood in K2EDTA tubes. Collaborator samples were shipped for TCRbeta analysis as frozen whole blood, isolated PBMCs, or DNA extracted from either sample type. As regards this clone: Its antigen is unknown. Base-call qualities are not available, and no considerably larger clone is one nucleotide away.

The TCR sequence derives from a woman older than 75 with acute or convalescent COVID-19. Source material: peripheral blood. The rearranged segments are TRBV10-2 and TRBJ2-5; TRBD1 aligns with 8 central bases. The CDR3 here reads CASSESAGGTQYF. The nucleotide sequence reads as follows: TGCGCCAGCAGTGAGTCGGCAGGGGGCACCCAGTACTTC.